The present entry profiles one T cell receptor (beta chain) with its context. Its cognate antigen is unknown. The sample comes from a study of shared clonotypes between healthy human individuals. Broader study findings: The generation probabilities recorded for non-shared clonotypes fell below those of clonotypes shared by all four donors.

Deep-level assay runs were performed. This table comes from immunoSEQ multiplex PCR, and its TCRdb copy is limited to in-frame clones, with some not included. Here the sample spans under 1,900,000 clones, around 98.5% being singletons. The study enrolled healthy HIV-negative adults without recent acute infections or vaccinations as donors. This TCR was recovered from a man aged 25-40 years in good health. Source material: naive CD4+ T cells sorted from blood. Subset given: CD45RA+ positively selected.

CDR3 loop: CASSLGSGTGGLGQPQHF. CDR3 in DNA: TGTGCCAGCAGCTTAGGCAGCGGGACAGGGGGCTTGGGTCAGCCCCAGCATTTT. The V call is TRBV13, the J call TRBJ1-5, with 12 bases that match TRBD1. CDR1 and CDR2 from the germline V gene are PRHDT and FYEKMQ (reference sequence). With 0 bases clipped from V and 6 bases from J, the junction kept 9 bases outside the gene matches. The CDR3 extends over 18 amino acids.